This entry lists 32 T cell receptor beta chains sequenced from one sample in a study of OX40 agonist ivuxolimab in advanced cancers. Some clones are missing from TCRdb's copy, which holds only in-frame ones; the method was immunoSEQ multiplex PCR. The sample lists around 48,000 clones, approximately 77% seen once, with about 2.6% in the top ten. Sequencing used CD4+ or CD8+ T cells sorted from blood, obtained in a trial of the OX40 agonist ivuxolimab. Receptors were obtained from an adult with an advanced solid tumor such as melanoma, head and neck, liver or kidney cancer.

This clone was observed a single time. At one end, the junction sequence differs from germline, possibly due to a read error. The chain combines TRBV5-1 with TRBJ2-7; no clear D gene. This CDR3 has 13 residues. The germline V gene encodes CDR1 SGHRS and CDR2 YFSETQ. CDR3 in amino acids: CASSLGGPRASTF. The CDR3 DNA reads as TGCGCCAGCAGCTTGGGAGGCCCCCGGGCCAGTACGTTC.

The gene calls are TRBV18 and TRBJ2-5, with 8 bases identical to TRBD2. Germline V CDR1 and CDR2: KGHSH, LQKENI. V trimming: 3 bases; J trimming: 5 bases; junction bases outside the gene matches: 8. The CDR3 runs 15 residues. The DNA of the CDR3 is TGTGCCAGCTCACCTTTTGGACTAGCCGGGGAGACCCAGTACTTC. Translated: CASSPFGLAGETQYF. Full variable domain (remainder filled in from reference TRBV18 and TRBJ2-5): NAGVMQNPRHLVRRRGQEARLRCSPMKGHSHVYWYRQLPEEGLKFMVYLQKENIIDESGMPKERFSAEFPKEGPSILRIQQVVRGDSAAYFCASSPFGLAGETQYFGPGTRLLVL.

V gene TRBV2 combines with J gene TRBJ1-2; D unresolved. Germline V lookup: CDR1 SNHLY, CDR2 FYNNEI. Trimming left V 5 bases short and J 4 bases short, with 5 bases between. This CDR3 is 11 amino acids long. This CDR3 is CASSRVYGYTF. For the CDR3, the DNA is TGTGCCAGCAGTAGGGTCTATGGCTACACCTTC.

The V call is TRBV5-1, the J call TRBJ2-7; TRBD2 aligns across 10 bases. The CDR3 spans 15 residues. V lost 4 bases and J lost 3; bases outside the gene matches: 7. From germline, CDR1 is SGHRS and CDR2 YFSETQ. In nucleotides, the CDR3 is TGCGCCAGCAGCAAAGGACTAGCGGAGGTCTACGAGCAGTACTTC. The encoded protein is CASSKGLAEVYEQYF.

The chain links TRBV4-1 to TRBJ2-1; D might be TRBD1 (5 bases). V lost 2 bases, J lost 6 bases, and 17 bases lay in between. CDR3 length: 16 amino acids. Germline values: CDR1 MGHRA, CDR2 YSYEKL. Written as DNA, the CDR3 is TGCGCCAGCAGCCAACCCCCGGTCAGGGCTAGCAATGAGCAGTTCTTC. Encoded protein: CASSQPPVRASNEQFF.

The chain links TRBV7-9 to TRBJ1-4, with D unresolved. CDR3 length: 14 residues. The germline V gene encodes CDR1 SEHNR and CDR2 FQNEAQ (reference sequence). Trimming took off 5 bases at V and 5 bases at J, with 12 bases between the two ends. The CDR3 protein is CASSRQTPNEKLFF. The CDR3 bases are TGTGCCAGCAGCCGACAAACGCCGAATGAAAAACTGTTTTTT.

The rearrangement joins TRBV11-2 to TRBJ2-1, with TRBD2 matching 9 bases. The V gene's germline CDR1 is SGHAT and CDR2 FQNNGV. The CDR3 totals 15 residues. The V gene end was trimmed by 5 bases and the J gene end by 5 bases; junction bases not matched to a gene: 7. CDR3 residues: CASSTPSGNHNEQFF. CDR3 sequence (DNA): TGTGCCAGCAGCACTCCTAGCGGGAATCACAATGAGCAGTTCTTC.

The rearrangement joins TRBV27 to TRBJ2-1; 7 nucleotides match TRBD2. The CDR3 contains 15 residues. J was trimmed by 7 bases and V by 4 bases; bases with no gene match: 10. Germline CDR1 MNHEY, CDR2 SMNVEV (reference sequence). The CDR3 sequence: CASSWWAGAKNEQFF. The CDR3 DNA reads TGTGCCAGCAGTTGGTGGGCGGGAGCCAAGAATGAGCAGTTCTTC.

The chain employs TRBV5-4 and TRBJ2-1; D ambiguous. Germline V gene lookup returns CDR1 SGHNT and CDR2 YYREEE (reference sequence). V lost 1 base, J lost 6 bases, and 2 bases lay in between. The CDR3 sequence is 11 residues long. In nucleotides, the CDR3 is TGTGCCAGCAGCTTGTTCAATGAGCAGTTCTTC. Translation gives CASSLFNEQFF.

V usage is TRBV4-1 and J usage is TRBJ2-7; tentatively, D is TRBD2 (6 bases). Germline V lookup: CDR1 MGHRA, CDR2 YSYEKL. Trimming removed 2 bases at V and 0 bases at J, with 17 bases between. The length of the CDR3 is 17 residues. The CDR3 reads CASSQPSEGSSSYEQYF. The CDR3 region has the DNA TGCGCCAGCAGCCAACCCTCGGAGGGATCTTCCTCCTACGAGCAGTACTTC.

The rearrangement joins TRBV6-6 to TRBJ1-1; D remains unclear. V lost 0 bases and J lost 3, with 11 bases in between. The CDR3 has 15 amino acids. Germline V CDR1 and CDR2: MNHNY, SVGAGI (reference sequence). CDR3 nucleotides: TGTGCCAGCAGTTACTCGGCCCTAGGCGACACTGAAGCTTTCTTT. Residues: CASSYSALGDTEAFF.

The chain uses TRBV5-1 and TRBJ2-2, with D perhaps matching TRBD2 (6 bases). The CDR3 has 15 residues. Germline V gene data show CDR1 as SGHRS and CDR2 as YFSETQ. V lost 1 base, J lost 2 bases, and 9 bases lay in between. The CDR3 region has the DNA TGCGCCAGCAGCTTGTACGGGGGAAACACCGGGGAGCTGTTTTTT. Its translation is CASSLYGGNTGELFF.

The chain couples TRBV7-8 to TRBJ1-6; the D is unclear. The germline gives CDR1 SGHVS, CDR2 FQNEAQ. This CDR3 has 17 amino acids. V was pared by 4 bases and J by 4 bases, with 17 bases between. DNA of the CDR3: TGTGCCAGCAGCTCCGAGGTCTGGCCGAAATATAATTCACCCCTCCACTTT. It yields the protein CASSSEVWPKYNSPLHF.

This sequence joins TRBV5-1 and TRBJ1-2; 8 nucleotides match TRBD1. Germline V gives CDR1 SGHRS, CDR2 YFSETQ. The length of the CDR3 is 14 residues. Trimming removed 0 bases from V and 8 bases from J; junction bases left unmatched: 6. CDR3 nucleotides: TGCGCCAGCAGCTTGGAGGGCAGGGGGCGCGGCTACACCTTC. Amino acids: CASSLEGRGRGYTF.

Turning to this clone: Mismatch with germline at one junction end may stem from a read error. The chain is built from TRBV7-7 and TRBJ2-5; no definite D call. The CDR3 contains 13 residues. Germline V gene sequence: CDR1 SSHAT, CDR2 FNYEAQ (reference sequence). In nucleotides, the CDR3 is TGTGCTAGCAGCTTGCGGTACCAAGAGACCCAGTACTTC. Its protein product is CASSLRYQETQYF.

The chain employs TRBV19 and TRBJ2-2; perhaps D is TRBD1 or TRBD2 (7 bases each). CDR3 length equals 16 residues. V shed 8 bases and J shed 5 bases, with 21 bases lying between them. Germline V gene sequence: CDR1 LNHDA, CDR2 SQIVND (reference sequence). The CDR3 coding sequence is TGTGCCAGTTACCCAGGGAGGGGGCTTAGTACCGGGGAGCTGTTTTTT. Amino acids: CASYPGRGLSTGELFF.

The chain has TRBV19 and TRBJ1-4; the match to TRBD1 covers 8 bases. The CDR3 is made up of 15 amino acids. Looked up from germline, CDR1 is LNHDA and CDR2 is SQIVND (reference sequence). V lost 5 bases to trimming and J lost 4 bases; unmatched junction nucleotides: 6. For the CDR3, the DNA is TGTGCCAGTAGTGACAGGGGCATCGGTAATGAAAAACTGTTTTTT. Translation: CASSDRGIGNEKLFF.

The chain joins TRBV7-3 to TRBJ2-3; the D is unclear. CDR3 size: 15 residues. V dropped 1 base and J dropped 0 bases, with 8 bases sitting between them. Germline values: CDR1 SGHTA, CDR2 FQGTGA. The CDR3 here is CASSLMSLSTDTQYF. The CDR3 DNA sequence: TGTGCCAGCAGCTTAATGTCCCTTAGCACAGATACGCAGTATTTT. Full variable domain (missing parts from reference TRBV7-3 and TRBJ2-3): GAGVSQTPSNKVTEKGKYVELRCDPISGHTALYWYRQSLGQGPEFLIYFQGTGAADDSGLPNDRFFAVRPEGSVSTLKIQRTERGDSAVYLCASSLMSLSTDTQYFGPGTRLTVL.

The CDR3 sequence: CASSLLGANVLTF. CDR3 DNA sequence: TGCGCCAGCAGCCTCCTTGGGGCCAACGTCCTGACTTTC. The J gene is TRBJ2-6, the V gene TRBV5-1; D remains ambiguous. Germline loops: CDR1 SGHRS, CDR2 YFSETQ. V was cut by 4 bases and J by 3 bases, with 5 bases left in between. This CDR3 is 13 amino acids long. The full variable domain, completed using reference TRBV5-1 and TRBJ2-6, is KAGVTQTPRYLIKTRGQQVTLSCSPISGHRSVSWYQQTPGQGLQFLFEYFSETQRNKGNFPGRFSGRQFSNSRSEMNVSTLELGDSALYLCASSLLGANVLTFGAGSRLTVL.

In its sample, this clone ranks as medium-sized. V and J are TRBV28 and TRBJ2-7; D unclear. V lost 5 bases and J lost 4, with 3 bases in between. The CDR3 consists of 10 residues. Germline V gives CDR1 MDHEN, CDR2 SYDVKM. CDR3 region: CASSKYEQYF. The CDR3 nucleotides read TGTGCCAGCAGTAAATACGAGCAGTACTTC.

J is TRBJ2-7 and V is TRBV23-1, with 7 bases identical to TRBD2. TRBV23-1 is an open reading frame, and its role is uncertain. This CDR3 comprises 15 residues. Trimming at V came to 3 bases and at J to 0 bases, leaving 5 bases not matched to a gene. CDR3 loop: CASSQSPGGSYEQYF. CDR3 sequence (DNA): TGCGCCAGCAGTCAGTCGCCGGGAGGCTCCTACGAGCAGTACTTC.

The CDR3 bases are TGTGCCAGTAGTCTGAGGGAGGCGGACACAGATACGCAGTATTTT. Encoded protein: CASSLREADTDTQYF. The chain joins TRBV19 to TRBJ2-3; D may be TRBD2 (6 bases). This CDR3 spans 15 amino acids. Looked up from germline, CDR1 is LNHDA and CDR2 is SQIVND (reference sequence). Trimming pared 5 bases from V and 2 bases from J, leaving 14 bases between.

V usage is TRBV4-1 and J usage is TRBJ1-4; D unclear. Germline CDR1 is MGHRA and CDR2 is YSYEKL. The CDR3 loop spans 16 amino acids. V was cut by 1 base and J by 4 bases, with 13 bases left in between. This CDR3 reads CASSQVPRVGNEKLFF. Here the CDR3 DNA reads TGCGCCAGCAGCCAAGTACCAAGGGTTGGTAATGAAAAACTGTTTTTT.

This chain uses TRBV6-5 with TRBJ2-7; a possible D gene is TRBD1 (6 bases). V lost 5 bases to trimming and J lost 2 bases, with 13 bases between them. The CDR3 sequence is 14 residues long. Germline CDR1 and CDR2: MNHEY and SVGAGI. This chain's CDR3 is CASSRTGPTYEQYF. In nucleotides, the CDR3 is TGTGCCAGCAGTCGCACAGGGCCGACCTACGAGCAGTACTTC.

The chain joins TRBV18 to TRBJ2-5; D may match TRBD1 or TRBD2 (5 bases each). Germline lookup yields CDR1 KGHSH and CDR2 LQKENI. Trimming pared 4 bases from V and 5 bases from J, leaving 20 bases between. The CDR3 covers 16 residues. In nucleotides, the CDR3 is TGTGCCAGCTCACGGGGCCAAGTAGGGTCGGGGGAGACCCAGTACTTC. It encodes CASSRGQVGSGETQYF.

The J gene is TRBJ1-2, the V gene TRBV6-5; possible D gene TRBD1, 5 bases. CDR3 length: 15 residues. V lost 6 bases, J lost 6 bases, and 20 bases lay in between. CDR1 is MNHEY, CDR2 SVGAGI, per germline. CDR3 coding DNA: TGTGCCAGCAGAACTGGGCAGGGCCACGCTCATGGCTACACCTTC. This gives the protein CASRTGQGHAHGYTF.

The rearrangement links TRBV2 to TRBJ2-7, with D possibly called TRBD1 or TRBD2 (5 bases each). The V end was cut by 4 bases, the J end by 7 bases, with 11 bases between. The CDR3 totals 12 residues. Germline V gives CDR1 SNHLY, CDR2 FYNNEI. This CDR3 reads CASSGDRGEQYF. DNA of the CDR3: TGTGCCAGCAGTGGAGACAGAGGGGAGCAGTACTTC.

The rearrangement joins TRBV5-8 to TRBJ2-7; D ambiguous. V gave up 2 bases and J gave up 2 bases, with 11 bases separating them. CDR1 SGHTS and CDR2 YDEGEE come from the germline V gene. The CDR3 is 14 amino acids. CDR3 region: CASSLLQLPYEQYF. The CDR3 DNA is TGTGCCAGCAGCTTATTACAACTTCCCTACGAGCAGTACTTC.

V usage is TRBV7-9 and J usage is TRBJ2-5; the D gene is possibly TRBD2 (5 bases). The V and J ends lost 5 bases and 5 bases respectively, with 18 bases between them. Looked up from germline, CDR1 is SEHNR and CDR2 is FQNEAQ (reference sequence). This CDR3 spans 15 amino acids. In DNA form, the CDR3 reads TGTGCCAGCAGCCCCCGGGCCTCCGGCGGGGAGACCCAGTACTTC. Translated: CASSPRASGGETQYF.

This clone appeared a single time. The chain combines TRBV2 with TRBJ1-2; 7 bases match TRBD1. The length of the CDR3 is 12 residues. V lost 9 bases and J lost 3; bases outside the gene matches: 4. The germline gives CDR1 SNHLY, CDR2 FYNNEI. As DNA, the CDR3 is TGTGCCAGTGGGGGGACAGACTATGGCTACACCTTC. It codes for CASGGTDYGYTF.

V is TRBV6-1 and J is TRBJ1-2; D remains unclear. There are 12 residues in the CDR3. Germline assignment: CDR1 MNHNS and CDR2 SASEGT. Trimming left V 2 bases short and J 4 bases short, with 5 bases between. CDR3 in amino acids: CASSELSYGYTF. Here the CDR3 DNA reads TGTGCCAGCAGTGAACTATCCTATGGCTACACCTTC.

The CDR3 here is CASSSLGAYNEQFF. In DNA, the CDR3 is TGTGCCAGCAGCTCCTTAGGGGCCTACAATGAGCAGTTCTTC. V usage is TRBV7-3 and J usage is TRBJ2-1, with TRBD1 as a possible D gene (5 bases). The V end was cut by 4 bases, the J end by 2 bases, with 9 bases between. Germline V CDR1 and CDR2: SGHTA, FQGTGA. The CDR3 contains 14 residues.